A selection of T cell receptor beta chains follows, all from one sample in a study of T-cell reconstitution after alpha-beta-depleted transplantation in children. In TCRdb, the PCR reads were re-called with MiXCR into one record per CDR3 protein. The sample holds 20,000 to 25,000 distinct CDR3 sequences, approximately 10% seen once. The source was PBMCs from the stem cell graft donor, collected from the stem cell graft. The receptors stem from a human donor who donated a stem cell graft to a child with chronic granulomatous disease. The CDR3 runs from the conserved cysteine through the conserved F or W. The D gene is left open where the match is weak. Only part of the rows carry a size: once, few, many, or a class if the clone is expanded.

size	length	V	J	D	DNA	CDR3
many	22	TRBV21-1	TRBJ2-2	-	TGTGCCAGCAGCAAAGAGTCATTTTGGGCGGGAGATTCATCCGCGTTCTCCGGGGAGCTGTTTTTT	CASSKESFWAGDSSAFSGELFF
many	13	TRBV12-3/TRBV12-4	TRBJ1-1	TRBD1	TGTGCCAGCAGTTCACCGGGACAGCGCAGAGCTTTCTTT	CASSSPGQRRAFF
many	14	TRBV28	TRBJ2-5	-	TGTGCCAGCAGTAAACCAACAGGTCAAGAGACCCAGTACTTC	CASSKPTGQETQYF
many	15	TRBV27	TRBJ1-1	-	TGTGCCAGCTACCTAGGGGTAGGGATGAACACTGAAGCTTTCTTT	CASYLGVGMNTEAFF
many	14	TRBV5-1	TRBJ2-5	-	TGCGCCAGCAGCCTTGACGGGCCTGGGGAGACCCAGTACTTC	CASSLDGPGETQYF
many	15	TRBV5-1	TRBJ1-1	-	TGCGCCAGCAGCTTGGGAGGATTCGTGAACACTGAAGCTTTCTTT	CASSLGGFVNTEAFF
many	15	TRBV6-5	TRBJ1-4	-	TGTGCCAGCAGTTACGACGGGCAGTTTAATGAAAAACTGTTTTTT	CASSYDGQFNEKLFF
many	13	TRBV14	TRBJ2-1	TRBD2	TGTGCCAGCAGCCCTGGCGGGGGCAATGAGCAGTTCTTC	CASSPGGGNEQFF
many	14	TRBV28	TRBJ2-2	-	TGTGCCAGCAGTCTCGACTTTGGCACCGGGGAGCTGTTTTTT	CASSLDFGTGELFF
many	13	TRBV28	TRBJ2-7	-	TGTGCCAGCAGTTTATCCAGAACCTACGAGCAGTACTTC	CASSLSRTYEQYF
many	15	TRBV5-5	TRBJ2-7	TRBD1	TGTGCCAGCAGCCCGGAGGACAGGTTCTCCTACGAGCAGTACTTC	CASSPEDRFSYEQYF
many	15	TRBV15	TRBJ2-7	TRBD2	TGTGCCACCAGCAGAGGACTAGCGGGAGCCTACGAGCAGTACTTC	CATSRGLAGAYEQYF
many	16	TRBV6-4	TRBJ2-5	TRBD2	TGTGCCAGCACCAACCCTAGCGGGAATCTCCAAGAGACCCAGTACTTC	CASTNPSGNLQETQYF
-	15	TRBV12-3/TRBV12-4	TRBJ1-5	-	TGTGCCAGCAGTTTGCGGCTTCGGGACAATCAGCCCCAGCATTTC	CASSLRLRDNQPQHF
-	15	TRBV2	TRBJ2-3	-	TGTGCCAGCGTAGGGACTCGTTCTCCGCCAGATACGCAGTATTTC	CASVGTRSPPDTQYF
many	14	TRBV20-1	TRBJ1-2	TRBD1	TGCAGTGCCAGGGGGGAGGGGTTGCCCTATGGCTACACCTTC	CSARGEGLPYGYTF
many	15	TRBV9	TRBJ2-1	-	TGTGCCAGCAGCGTAGGTGACACCCCGGACAATGAGCAGTTCTTC	CASSVGDTPDNEQFF
many	16	TRBV9	TRBJ2-1	TRBD1	TGTGCCAGCAGCTTAGAGGGACAGGGGCTGGACAATGAGCAGTTCTTC	CASSLEGQGLDNEQFF
many	11	TRBV29-1	TRBJ2-2	-	TGCAGCGCAAGACAGGCCGGGGAGCTGTTTTTT	CSARQAGELFF
many	13	TRBV5-5	TRBJ2-5	-	TGTGCCAGCAGCGCACCGGAGGGGGAGACCCAGTACTTC	CASSAPEGETQYF
many	13	TRBV27	TRBJ1-2	-	TGTGCCAGCAGTTCCTCGCCTCTTGGGGGCTACACCTTC	CASSSSPLGGYTF
many	14	TRBV12-3/TRBV12-4	TRBJ1-2	-	TGTGCCAGCAGTTCTGCAGGTAGTAACTATGGCTACACCTTC	CASSSAGSNYGYTF
many	16	TRBV7-2	TRBJ2-5	-	TGTGCCAGCAGCTTATTCGGAGCCCAAATCCAAGAGACCCAGTACTTC	CASSLFGAQIQETQYF
few	15	TRBV19	TRBJ1-1	-	TGTGCCAGTAGTCCGTATACAGGGAGTGGCACTGAAGCTTTCTTT	CASSPYTGSGTEAFF
many	20	TRBV4-3	TRBJ2-6	-	TGCGCCAGCAGCCCAGGGGGGAAGGGGGCGCTTCGAACTGGGGCCAACGTCCTGACTTTC	CASSPGGKGALRTGANVLTF
many	15	TRBV20-1	TRBJ2-7	TRBD2	TGCAGTGCTAGAGGGACTAGCGGACAACATTACGAGCAGTACTTC	CSARGTSGQHYEQYF
medium-sized	16	TRBV29-1	TRBJ2-7	TRBD2	TGCAGCGTTGAAGTTTCCGTGGGACTAGCGTTGTACGAGCAGTACTTC	CSVEVSVGLALYEQYF
many	14	TRBV27	TRBJ2-5	-	TGTGCCAGCAGTTTATCCCGACCGCAAGAGACCCAGTACTTC	CASSLSRPQETQYF
many	15	TRBV5-1	TRBJ2-7	TRBD2	TGCGCCAGCAGCTTGGCCTCGGGGGGAGTGAGGGAGCAGTACTTC	CASSLASGGVREQYF
many	15	TRBV14	TRBJ1-2	TRBD1	TGTGCCAGCAGCCAATCCTGGGACAGCAACTATGGCTACACCTTC	CASSQSWDSNYGYTF
many	12	TRBV25-1	TRBJ2-7	-	TGTGCCAGCAGTGTGAAAATCTACGAGCAGTACTTC	CASSVKIYEQYF
many	13	TRBV7-8	TRBJ2-1	-	TGTGCCAGCATTTCCCGCCCCGGCAATGAGCAGTTCTTC	CASISRPGNEQFF
few	16	TRBV6-2/TRBV6-3	TRBJ2-1	-	TGTGCCAGCAGAGGGTTGGACTTCACCACTTACAATGAGCAGTTCTTC	CASRGLDFTTYNEQFF
many	16	TRBV27	TRBJ2-3	-	TGTGCCAGCAGTTTAATGGGTGGGGCACCCACAGATACGCAGTATTTT	CASSLMGGAPTDTQYF
many	14	TRBV7-2	TRBJ2-1	TRBD2	TGTGCCAGCAGCTTAGCACTAGCGTCCAATGAGCAGTTCTTC	CASSLALASNEQFF
many	17	TRBV5-1	TRBJ2-3	TRBD2	TGCGCCAGCAGCTTGCAGACTAGCGGGAGGCGGCGGGATACGCAGTATTTT	CASSLQTSGRRRDTQYF
many	15	TRBV7-3	TRBJ2-2	-	TGTGCCAGCAGCTCCGGGACAACGAACACCGGGGAGCTGTTTTTT	CASSSGTTNTGELFF